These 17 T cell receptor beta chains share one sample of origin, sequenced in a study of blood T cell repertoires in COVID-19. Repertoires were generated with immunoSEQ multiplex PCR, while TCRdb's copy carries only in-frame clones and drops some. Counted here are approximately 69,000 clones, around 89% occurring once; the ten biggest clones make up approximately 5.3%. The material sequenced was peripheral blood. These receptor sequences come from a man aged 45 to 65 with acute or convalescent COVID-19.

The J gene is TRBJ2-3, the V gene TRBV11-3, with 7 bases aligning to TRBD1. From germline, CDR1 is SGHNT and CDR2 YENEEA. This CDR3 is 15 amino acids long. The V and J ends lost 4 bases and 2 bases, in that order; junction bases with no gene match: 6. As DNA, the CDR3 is TGTGCCAGCAGCTCCACCGGGACAGACACAGATACGCAGTATTTT. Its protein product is CASSSTGTDTDTQYF.

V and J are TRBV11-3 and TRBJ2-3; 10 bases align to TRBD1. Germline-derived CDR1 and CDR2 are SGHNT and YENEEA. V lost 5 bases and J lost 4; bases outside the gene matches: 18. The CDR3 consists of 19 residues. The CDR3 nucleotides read TGTGCCAGCAGCGCACGAAAACAGGTTGACAGGGGGCGCGCAGATACGCAGTATTTT. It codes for CASSARKQVDRGRADTQYF.

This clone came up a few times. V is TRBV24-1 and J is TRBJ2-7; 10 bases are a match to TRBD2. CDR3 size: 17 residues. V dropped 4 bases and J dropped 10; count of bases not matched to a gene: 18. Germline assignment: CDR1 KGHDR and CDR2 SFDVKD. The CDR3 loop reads CATSEAQRLAGTGGQYF. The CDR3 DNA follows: TGTGCCACCAGTGAGGCACAAAGACTAGCGGGTACCGGAGGTCAGTACTTC.

CDR3 coding DNA: TGTGCCAGCAGTACGGGGCGGGAGGCCAACTACGAGCAGTACTTC. Protein product: CASSTGREANYEQYF. This chain connects TRBV7-2 to TRBJ2-7; 8 bases map to TRBD2. Germline loops: CDR1 SGHTA, CDR2 FQGNSA. With 6 bases clipped from V and 3 bases from J, the junction kept 10 bases outside the gene matches. There are 15 residues in the CDR3. Together with reference TRBV7-2 and TRBJ2-7, the CDR3 gives the full variable domain: GAGVSQSPSNKVTEKGKDVELRCDPISGHTALYWYRQSLGQGLEFLIYFQGNSAPDKSGLPSDRFSAERTGGSVSTLTIQRTQQEDSAVYLCASSTGREANYEQYFGPGTRLTVT.

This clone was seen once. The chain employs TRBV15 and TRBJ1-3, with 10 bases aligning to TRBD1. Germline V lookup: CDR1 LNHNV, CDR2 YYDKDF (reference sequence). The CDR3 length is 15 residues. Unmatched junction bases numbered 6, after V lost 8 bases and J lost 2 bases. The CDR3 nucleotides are TGTGCCACCGGGTCTGACAGGGGGCCTGGAAACACCATATATTTT. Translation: CATGSDRGPGNTIYF.

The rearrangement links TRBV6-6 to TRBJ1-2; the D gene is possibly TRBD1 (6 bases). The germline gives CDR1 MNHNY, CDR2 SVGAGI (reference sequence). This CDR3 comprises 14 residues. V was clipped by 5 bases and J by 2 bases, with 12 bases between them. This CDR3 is CASSVGGINYGYTF. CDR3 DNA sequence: TGTGCCAGCAGTGTAGGGGGAATAAACTATGGCTACACCTTC.

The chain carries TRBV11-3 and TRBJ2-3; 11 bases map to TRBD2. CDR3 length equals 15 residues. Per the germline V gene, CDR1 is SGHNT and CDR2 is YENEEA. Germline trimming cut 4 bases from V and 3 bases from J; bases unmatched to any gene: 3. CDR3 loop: CASSSGTSGTDTQYF. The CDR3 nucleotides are TGTGCCAGCAGCTCCGGGACTAGCGGAACAGATACGCAGTATTTT.

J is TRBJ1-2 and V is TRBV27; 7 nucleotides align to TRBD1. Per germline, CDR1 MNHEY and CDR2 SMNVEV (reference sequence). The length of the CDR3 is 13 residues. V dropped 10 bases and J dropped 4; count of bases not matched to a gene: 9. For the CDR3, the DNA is TGTGCCATCAATATTTACAGGGGCTATGGCTACACCTTC. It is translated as CAINIYRGYGYTF.

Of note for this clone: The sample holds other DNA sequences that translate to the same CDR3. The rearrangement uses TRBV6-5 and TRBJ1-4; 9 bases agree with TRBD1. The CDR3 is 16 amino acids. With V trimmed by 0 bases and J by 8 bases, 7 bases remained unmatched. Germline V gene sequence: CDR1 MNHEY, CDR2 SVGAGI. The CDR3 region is CASSYSLGQGGEKLFF. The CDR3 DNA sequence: TGTGCCAGCAGTTACTCGTTGGGACAGGGTGGAGAAAAACTGTTTTTT.

CDR3 bases: TGTGCCAGCAGCCAAGCCTCGGGAACTGGAAACACCATATATTTT. It codes for CASSQASGTGNTIYF. The rearrangement joins TRBV4-2 to TRBJ1-3; D remains unclear. Trimming took 1 base from V and 2 from J, leaving 9 bases between them. CDR1 is LGHNA, CDR2 YNFKEQ, per germline. The CDR3 has 15 residues.

The CDR3 DNA follows: TGTGCCAGCAGAAACTCCGGGGAGCTGTTTTTT. This codes for CASRNSGELFF. This chain uses TRBV6-5 with TRBJ2-2, with D uncertain. Deletions cut 6 bases from V and 6 bases from J, with 5 bases between. CDR1 is MNHEY and CDR2 is SVGAGI in the germline V gene. The CDR3 covers 11 residues.

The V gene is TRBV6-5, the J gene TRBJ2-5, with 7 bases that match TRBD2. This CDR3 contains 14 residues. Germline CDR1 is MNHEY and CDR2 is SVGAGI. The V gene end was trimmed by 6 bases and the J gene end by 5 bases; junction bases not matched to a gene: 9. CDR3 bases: TGTGCCAGCAGGGGGACGGGGGGTGTGGAGACCCAGTACTTC. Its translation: CASRGTGGVETQYF.

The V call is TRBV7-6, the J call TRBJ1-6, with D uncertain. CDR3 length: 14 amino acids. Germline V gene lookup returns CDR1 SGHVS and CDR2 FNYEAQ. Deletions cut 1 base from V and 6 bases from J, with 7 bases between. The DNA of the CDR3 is TGTGCCAGCAGCTTAGGACAACTTAATTCACCCCTCCACTTT. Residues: CASSLGQLNSPLHF.

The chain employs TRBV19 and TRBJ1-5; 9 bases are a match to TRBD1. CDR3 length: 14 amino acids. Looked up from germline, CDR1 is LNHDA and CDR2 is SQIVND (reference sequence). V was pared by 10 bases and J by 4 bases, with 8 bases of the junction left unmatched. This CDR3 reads CATSRDRANQPQHF. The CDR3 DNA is TGTGCCACATCCAGGGACAGGGCTAATCAGCCCCAGCATTTT.

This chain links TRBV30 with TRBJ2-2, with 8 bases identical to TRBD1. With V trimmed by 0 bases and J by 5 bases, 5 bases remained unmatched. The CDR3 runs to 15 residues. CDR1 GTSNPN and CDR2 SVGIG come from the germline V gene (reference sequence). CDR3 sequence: CAWSVVQGATGELFF. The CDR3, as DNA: TGTGCCTGGAGTGTCGTTCAGGGGGCGACCGGGGAGCTGTTTTTT.

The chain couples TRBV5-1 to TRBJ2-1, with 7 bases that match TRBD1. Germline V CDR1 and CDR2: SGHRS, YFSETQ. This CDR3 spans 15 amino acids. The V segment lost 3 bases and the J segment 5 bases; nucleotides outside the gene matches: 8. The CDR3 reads CASSSAGTVNNEQFF. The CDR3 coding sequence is TGCGCCAGCAGCTCGGCTGGGACAGTTAACAATGAGCAGTTCTTC.

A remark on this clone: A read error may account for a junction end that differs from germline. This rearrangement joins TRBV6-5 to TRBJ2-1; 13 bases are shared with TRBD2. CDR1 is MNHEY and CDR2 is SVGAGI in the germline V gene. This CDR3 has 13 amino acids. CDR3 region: CASSRGTSGERFF. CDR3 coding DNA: TGTGCCAGCAGCCGGGGGACTAGCGGGGAGCGGTTCTTC.